A selection of T cell receptor beta chains follows, all from one sample in a study of spatial heterogeneity in lung cancer. Via MiXCR, TCRdb re-called the 5' RACE reads, giving one row per CDR3 protein. Found here are about 82,000 distinct CDR3 sequences, roughly 13% of them singletons; the top ten hold under 5.5%. Sequences were derived from PBMCs, sampled at surgery. The receptor source for this set is a male donor with early-stage non-small cell lung cancer. CDR3s include the opening cysteine and the closing phenylalanine or tryptophan. A clone size is listed for some rows: how often the clone was seen (once, few, many), or a class if it is expanded.

v_call: TRBV12-3/TRBV12-4
j_call: TRBJ1-2
clone_size: NA
cdr3_aa: CASSFRGWTAPNYGYTF

v_call: TRBV27
j_call: TRBJ1-2
clone_size: NA
cdr3_aa: CASSISYRGPPYGYTF

v_call: TRBV12-3/TRBV12-4
j_call: TRBJ2-1
clone_size: NA
cdr3_aa: CASSLASGSNEQFF

v_call: TRBV4-1
j_call: TRBJ2-3
clone_size: NA
cdr3_aa: CASSPRTGGDTQYF

v_call: TRBV29-1
j_call: TRBJ2-5
clone_size: NA
cdr3_aa: CSVGTGGMETQYF

v_call: TRBV6-5
j_call: TRBJ1-1
clone_size: NA
cdr3_aa: CASSPRPGRSMNTEAFF

v_call: TRBV29-1
j_call: TRBJ2-7
clone_size: few
cdr3_aa: CSVETESSYEQYF

v_call: TRBV11-1
j_call: TRBJ1-1
clone_size: few
cdr3_aa: CASSPLRGSTEAFF

v_call: TRBV6-2/TRBV6-3
j_call: TRBJ2-6
clone_size: NA
cdr3_aa: CASSAPMGTSGPGANVLTF

v_call: TRBV10-3
j_call: TRBJ2-7
clone_size: NA
cdr3_aa: CAISEPTGAPSYEQYF

v_call: TRBV5-6
j_call: TRBJ2-3
clone_size: once
cdr3_aa: CASSRRRDRGTGTDTQYF

v_call: TRBV20-1
j_call: TRBJ2-1
clone_size: few
cdr3_aa: CSASTGLALNEQFF

v_call: TRBV2
j_call: TRBJ2-3
clone_size: NA
cdr3_aa: CASSEGRNTDTQYF

v_call: TRBV30
j_call: TRBJ2-6
clone_size: NA
cdr3_aa: CAWSSQGQDGANVLTF